The next 20 T cell receptor beta chains were all read from a single sample in a study of identical twins. TCRdb fed the 5' RACE reads into MiXCR, producing one record per CDR3 protein. The sample consists of approximately 220,000 distinct CDR3 sequences, under 10% of them appearing once. The data were also submitted as part of a second study, on yellow fever vaccine responses in identical twins.

Sequencing was performed on memory (CD45RO+) T cells sorted from blood. The receptor set was obtained from a young woman in good health.

This clonotype was counted a few times. The chain couples TRBV7-2 to TRBJ1-1; D gene ambiguous. CDR1 SGHTA and CDR2 FQGNSA come from the germline V gene. V lost 6 bases, J lost 5 bases, and 22 bases lay in between. This CDR3 has 16 amino acids. The DNA of the CDR3 is TGTGCCAGCAGGAGCCCATTTGCGGTTTATAAAACTGAAGCTTTCTTT. It translates to CASRSPFAVYKTEAFF. Supplemented by reference TRBV7-2 and TRBJ1-1, the full variable domain reads GAGVSQSPSNKVTEKGKDVELRCDPISGHTALYWYRQSLGQGLEFLIYFQGNSAPDKSGLPSDRFSAERTGGSVSTLTIQRTQQEDSAVYLCASRSPFAVYKTEAFFGQGTRLTVV.

In its sample, this clonotype was seen a few times. This chain uses TRBV20-1 with TRBJ2-7; D uncertain. This CDR3 is 12 amino acids long. V lost 3 bases to trimming and J lost 3 bases, with 9 bases between them. CDR1 and CDR2 (germline): DFQATT, SNEGSKA (reference sequence). The CDR3 reads CSASGLLYEQYF. CDR3 coding DNA: TGCAGTGCTAGTGGGCTTCTCTACGAGCAGTACTTC.

This clonotype was detected ten times or more. The V gene is TRBV20-1, the J gene TRBJ2-3; TRBD2 aligns across 9 bases. The CDR3 is 12 residues long. The junction had 0 bases not matched to a gene; V was cut back by 7 bases and J by 1 base. Germline-derived CDR1 and CDR2 are DFQATT and SNEGSKA (reference sequence). The CDR3 bases are TGCAGTGTAGCGGGAGGCACAGATACGCAGTATTTT. Translated, it gives CSVAGGTDTQYF.

This clonotype was detected many times. The chain carries TRBV11-2 and TRBJ2-5, with TRBD1 as a possible D gene (5 bases). V gave up 0 bases and J gave up 1 base, with 9 bases separating them. This CDR3 comprises 15 residues. Germline values: CDR1 SGHAT, CDR2 FQNNGV. The CDR3 coding sequence is TGTGCCAGCAGCTTAGATGGGCAGGGCCAAGAGACCCAGTACTTC. Protein sequence: CASSLDGQGQETQYF.

The gene calls are TRBV28 and TRBJ1-2, with D maybe TRBD1 (6 bases). V was shortened by 2 bases and J by 2 bases, with 15 bases between the two germline ends. Germline V gives CDR1 MDHEN, CDR2 SYDVKM. The length of the CDR3 is 16 residues. The CDR3 DNA follows: TGTGCCAGCAGTTTAAGTCTAACAGGACAGAACTATGGCTACACCTTC. The encoded protein is CASSLSLTGQNYGYTF.

This clonotype was counted many times. The V call is TRBV28, the J call TRBJ1-5, with D unresolved. CDR3 length: 16 amino acids. V was cut by 2 bases and J by 0 bases, with 11 bases left in between. Germline CDR1 reads MDHEN; CDR2 reads SYDVKM. The CDR3 sequence: CASSLRSRNSNQPQHF. In nucleotides, the CDR3 is TGTGCCAGCAGTTTAAGGTCGCGAAATAGCAATCAGCCCCAGCATTTT.

This clonotype was observed a handful of times. The CDR3 DNA reads TGCAGTGCTAGAGATCGGAGGGGAATAAGGCAAGAGACCCAGTACTTC. This codes for CSARDRRGIRQETQYF. This chain uses TRBV20-1 with TRBJ2-5; D is possibly TRBD2 (6 bases). This CDR3 has 16 residues. The germline V gene has CDR1 DFQATT and CDR2 SNEGSKA (reference sequence). V was clipped by 0 bases and J by 2 bases, with 16 bases between them.

The table lists this clonotype with a few counts. The chain carries TRBV20-1 and TRBJ2-4; 10 nucleotides agree with TRBD2. Germline V gives CDR1 DFQATT, CDR2 SNEGSKA (reference sequence). This CDR3 contains 14 residues. J lost 3 bases, V lost 5 bases, and 4 bases had no gene match. This CDR3 reads CSALASGGKNIQYF. The CDR3 DNA reads TGCAGTGCTTTGGCTAGCGGGGGCAAAAACATTCAGTACTTC.

This clonotype has just a few counts. The rearrangement uses TRBV5-6 and TRBJ2-4; 10 bases agree with TRBD2. CDR1 and CDR2 from the germline V gene are SGHDT and YYEEEE. The V segment lost 5 bases and the J segment 2 bases; nucleotides outside the gene matches: 10. The CDR3 loop spans 17 amino acids. The CDR3 region is CASSPFERGGPKNIQYF. The CDR3 DNA reads as TGTGCCAGCAGTCCTTTTGAGCGGGGGGGCCCCAAAAACATTCAGTACTTC.

This clonotype turned up a few times. This rearrangement joins TRBV11-2 to TRBJ2-4; 7 bases map to TRBD1. The length of the CDR3 is 18 residues. The germline V gene encodes CDR1 SGHAT and CDR2 FQNNGV. V gave up 3 bases and J gave up 0 bases; unmatched junction bases: 11. Here the CDR3 DNA reads TGTGCCAGCAGCTTTCGGGGACAGTCTGATCTAGCCAAAAACATTCAGTACTTC. Protein: CASSFRGQSDLAKNIQYF.

This clonotype was seen many times. Written as DNA, the CDR3 is TGTGCCAGCAGCCAGGGACAGTCTGGAAACACCATATATTTT. The encoded protein is CASSQGQSGNTIYF. V usage is TRBV7-2 and J usage is TRBJ1-3, with TRBD1 matching over 7 bases. Germline CDR1 reads SGHTA; CDR2 reads FQGNSA. V lost 5 bases to trimming and J lost 1 base; unmatched junction nucleotides: 2. CDR3 size: 14 residues.

A few counts support this clonotype. This rearrangement joins TRBV29-1 to TRBJ2-2, with TRBD1 matching 10 bases. Trimming at V came to 6 bases and at J to 3 bases, leaving 4 bases not matched to a gene. Per germline, CDR1 SQVTM and CDR2 ANQGSEA. The CDR3 spans 14 residues. CDR3 bases: TGCAGCGTCCGGGACAGGGGTGACACCGGGGAGCTGTTTTTT. This translates into CSVRDRGDTGELFF.

This clonotype was recorded at least ten times. The chain employs TRBV7-9 and TRBJ2-7, with TRBD2 matching over 9 bases. Trimming at V came to 5 bases and at J to 4 bases, leaving 6 bases not matched to a gene. Germline V gene lookup returns CDR1 SEHNR and CDR2 FQNEAQ (reference sequence). CDR3 length: 14 residues. CDR3 amino acids: CASSRGRASYEQYF. The CDR3 DNA follows: TGTGCCAGCAGCCGCGGGAGGGCCAGTTACGAGCAGTACTTC.

The CDR3 loop is CASSLGTGVGGELFF. The CDR3 nucleotides read TGTGCCAGCAGCTTAGGGACAGGGGTTGGCGGGGAGCTGTTTTTT. This chain links TRBV11-2 with TRBJ2-2; 9 positions agree with TRBD1. Trimming took 1 base from V and 7 from J; bases not matched to a gene: 4. Germline lookup yields CDR1 SGHAT and CDR2 FQNNGV. The CDR3 length is 15 residues.

The chain couples TRBV5-1 to TRBJ2-1, with D possibly TRBD2 on 5 matching bases. From germline, CDR1 is SGHRS and CDR2 YFSETQ. The CDR3 has 15 amino acids. V was shortened by 0 bases and J by 4 bases, with 11 bases between the two germline ends. CDR3 amino acids: CASSLEPREYNEQFF. Written as DNA, the CDR3 is TGCGCCAGCAGCTTGGAGCCTAGGGAGTACAATGAGCAGTTCTTC.

This clonotype was detected a few times. V and J are TRBV6-8 and TRBJ2-7; 8 nucleotides agree with TRBD1. Germline V lookup: CDR1 MNHGY, CDR2 SAAAGT. The V and J ends lost 8 bases and 0 bases, in that order; junction bases with no gene match: 12. The CDR3 covers 16 residues. The CDR3 DNA follows: TGTGCCAGCGGGTACCGGGGACAGGTCCTCTCCTACGAGCAGTACTTC. Amino acids: CASGYRGQVLSYEQYF.

This clonotype was picked up a small number of times. The rearrangement uses TRBV28 and TRBJ1-1; D is uncertain. V lost 11 bases and J 1 base, leaving 17 bases between the germline ends. Germline V gives CDR1 MDHEN, CDR2 SYDVKM. The CDR3 extends over 14 amino acids. The CDR3 DNA follows: TGTGCCGCTTCCAGCAACGGGCCGAACACTGAAGCTTTCTTT. Its protein product is CAASSNGPNTEAFF.

The chain couples TRBV28 to TRBJ1-3; TRBD1 might be the D (6 bases). The germline CDR1 and CDR2 sequences are MDHEN and SYDVKM. The CDR3 covers 17 residues. Trimming took 5 bases from V and 2 from J, leaving 19 bases between them. CDR3 in DNA: TGTGCCAGCAGTCTAGCCTTCGGGGGCGTAACTGGAAACACCATATATTTT. This sequence encodes CASSLAFGGVTGNTIYF.

A remark on this clonotype: One end of the junction fails to match germline, which may point to a read error. The gene calls are TRBV5-6 and TRBJ2-1; D gene unclear. This CDR3 is 13 amino acids long. Germline V gene sequence: CDR1 SGHDT, CDR2 YYEEEE. The CDR3: CAISPGAFSGQFF. The CDR3 DNA reads as TGTGCCATCAGCCCCGGAGCGTTCTCCGGGCAGTTCTTC.

V gene TRBV29-1 combines with J gene TRBJ1-5, with 7 bases that match TRBD1. The junction had 9 bases not matched to a gene; V was cut back by 6 bases and J by 7 bases. The CDR3 is 13 amino acids. CDR1 is SQVTM and CDR2 is ANQGSEA in the germline V gene. The CDR3 region is CSVQDRAGQPQHF. The DNA for the CDR3 is TGCAGCGTCCAAGACAGGGCGGGACAGCCCCAGCATTTT.